This T cell receptor (beta chain) was obtained from a study of identical twins. Overall study results and limits: In cord blood, abundant beta clonotypes had fewer insertions; memory showed no trend. The study found excess low generation probability among twin-shared out-of-frame alpha sequences.

The authors used template switching to add a universal primer site and gave cDNA unique molecular identifiers. From the 5' RACE reads, TCRdb called clonotypes with MiXCR, one entry per CDR3 protein. This table holds approximately 550,000 distinct CDR3 sequences, under 25% found once. Regarding this clonotype: The target antigen is unknown.

Trimming stripped 4 bases from V and 2 bases from J, with 7 bases between. The CDR3 sequence is 13 residues long. Germline V gives CDR1 SGHTA, CDR2 FQGNSA. These records were also assigned to another study, of yellow fever vaccine responses in identical twins.

The source of this sequence is a woman under 30 in good health. The rearrangement links TRBV7-2 to TRBJ2-3, with D hard to call. Sequencing was performed on CD4+ T cells sorted from blood. The CDR3 is CASSYPTTDTQYF. The DNA of the CDR3 is TGTGCCAGCAGCTATCCTACCACAGATACGCAGTATTTT.